A single sample is the source of the 17 T cell receptor beta chains below, sequenced in a study of T cell changes during pregnancy in multiple sclerosis. Measured with immunoSEQ multiplex PCR; TCRdb has only the in-frame clones, and not every one. The data hold roughly 23,000 clones, with 91% observed a single time. Sequenced here: CD4+ T cells from peripheral blood mononuclear cells, sampled in the third trimester of pregnancy. All receptors come from a female donor in good health, enrolled as a control in a pregnancy study.

V gene TRBV11-2 combines with J gene TRBJ2-5; 10 nucleotides line up with TRBD2. Germline trimming cut 1 base from V and 2 bases from J; bases unmatched to any gene: 4. CDR1 is SGHAT, CDR2 FQNNGV, per germline. The CDR3 spans 16 residues. The CDR3 sequence is CASSLGASGRQETQYF. The CDR3, as DNA: TGTGCCAGCAGCTTAGGGGCTAGCGGGAGACAAGAGACCCAGTACTTC.

The chain has TRBV27 and TRBJ1-6, with TRBD1 identical over 7 bases. Germline V gene lookup returns CDR1 MNHEY and CDR2 SMNVEV (reference sequence). The CDR3 is 17 residues long. The ends lost 3 bases at V and 10 bases at J; junction bases unmatched: 15. The CDR3 bases are TGTGCCAGCAGTTTCCTGACAGGGCCCATCGCGGGATCACCCCTCCACTTT. Protein: CASSFLTGPIAGSPLHF.

This clone showed up just once. The V gene is TRBV28, the J gene TRBJ2-1, with D possibly matching TRBD1 (5 bases). The V end was cut by 7 bases, the J end by 1 base, with 14 bases between. The germline CDR1 and CDR2 sequences are MDHEN and SYDVKM. CDR3 size: 15 residues. In DNA, the CDR3 is TGTGCCAGCAATAGGACACCCCGTTCCTACAATGAGCAGTTCTTC. Amino acid sequence: CASNRTPRSYNEQFF.

The V call is TRBV5-4, the J call TRBJ1-4; the match to TRBD1 covers 10 bases. The CDR3 runs 15 residues. V trimming: 3 bases; J trimming: 8 bases; junction bases outside the gene matches: 7. CDR1 and CDR2 from the germline V gene are SGHNT and YYREEE (reference sequence). As DNA, the CDR3 is TGTGCCAGCAGCTATCCCGGGACAGGGGCCGAAAAACTGTTTTTT. Amino acids: CASSYPGTGAEKLFF.

The gene calls are TRBV7-3 and TRBJ2-1; the match to TRBD1 covers 9 bases. There are 16 residues in the CDR3. In germline, CDR1 is SGHTA, CDR2 FQGTGA. V lost 1 base to trimming and J lost 7 bases; unmatched junction nucleotides: 8. DNA of the CDR3: TGTGCCAGCAGCTTAATCCTCGGACAGGGGATTAATGAGCAGTTCTTC. This sequence encodes CASSLILGQGINEQFF. Based on the CDR3 plus reference TRBV7-3 and TRBJ2-1, the full variable domain is GAGVSQTPSNKVTEKGKYVELRCDPISGHTALYWYRQSLGQGPEFLIYFQGTGAADDSGLPNDRFFAVRPEGSVSTLKIQRTERGDSAVYLCASSLILGQGINEQFFGPGTRLTVL.

The chain employs TRBV11-2 and TRBJ2-7; 10 bases match TRBD2. Looked up from germline, CDR1 is SGHAT and CDR2 is FQNNGV. The CDR3 consists of 15 residues. V shed 0 bases, J shed 4 bases, and the junction held 3 bases outside the gene matches. For the CDR3, the DNA is TGTGCCAGCAGCTTAGAACTAGCGGGGAATTACGAGCAGTACTTC. It is translated as CASSLELAGNYEQYF.

CDR3 nucleotide sequence: TGTGCCAGCAGCCCTGCTAGCGGGAGGGCCTTTGACACCGGGGAGCTGTTTTTT. It translates to CASSPASGRAFDTGELFF. The V call is TRBV11-2, the J call TRBJ2-2; TRBD2 aligns across 12 bases. The ends lost 5 bases at V and 3 bases at J; junction bases unmatched: 10. CDR1 is SGHAT and CDR2 is FQNNGV in the germline V gene. The CDR3 contains 18 residues. The entire variable domain, with the rest obtained from reference TRBV11-2 and TRBJ2-2, is as follows: EAGVAQSPRYKIIEKRQSVAFWCNPISGHATLYWYQQILGQGPKLLIQFQNNGVVDDSQLPKDRFSAERLKGVDSTLKIQPAKLEDSAVYLCASSPASGRAFDTGELFFGEGSRLTVL.

V usage is TRBV11-2 and J usage is TRBJ2-3; 8 bases align to TRBD2. Germline V CDR1 and CDR2: SGHAT, FQNNGV. The CDR3 has 15 amino acids. V lost 1 base to trimming and J lost 0 bases; unmatched junction nucleotides: 0. The CDR3 sequence is CASSLGTSSTDTQYF. The CDR3, as DNA: TGTGCCAGCAGCTTAGGGACTAGCAGCACAGATACGCAGTATTTT.

The genes are TRBV28 and TRBJ1-5, with D tentatively TRBD1 (6 bases). V lost 5 bases and J lost 6, with 17 bases in between. The CDR3 has 15 amino acids. The germline gives CDR1 MDHEN, CDR2 SYDVKM. Here the CDR3 reads CASSRLTGLFQPQHF. The CDR3 DNA reads TGTGCCAGCAGTCGCCTTACAGGGTTGTTTCAGCCCCAGCATTTT.

The genes are TRBV2 and TRBJ1-1; D perhaps matches TRBD1 (5 bases). The CDR3 spans 15 residues. Looked up from germline, CDR1 is SNHLY and CDR2 is FYNNEI. Trimming removed 7 bases at V and 0 bases at J, with 15 bases between. CDR3 coding DNA: TGTGCCAGCAACCTGGGGCACTTTATGAACACTGAAGCTTTCTTT. Translated: CASNLGHFMNTEAFF.

This clone was picked up one time. The chain uses TRBV7-9 and TRBJ2-2; D unclear. The V gene's germline CDR1 is SEHNR and CDR2 FQNEAQ (reference sequence). The CDR3 is 11 amino acids. The V end lost 8 bases, the J end lost 8 bases, and 9 bases lay between the germline ends. The CDR3 loop reads CASVYEGELFF. The CDR3 nucleotides read TGTGCCAGCGTCTATGAGGGGGAGCTGTTTTTT.

This clone was detected a few times. The rearrangement joins TRBV19 to TRBJ2-3; TRBD2 aligns across 7 bases. CDR3 length equals 16 residues. V was pared by 10 bases and J by 1 base, with 14 bases of the junction left unmatched. Germline-derived CDR1 and CDR2 are LNHDA and SQIVND (reference sequence). This CDR3 is CAKATAGVHGTDTQYF. The CDR3 DNA follows: TGTGCCAAAGCTACGGCGGGGGTCCATGGCACAGATACGCAGTATTTT.

This clone was detected only once. The gene calls are TRBV29-1 and TRBJ1-2; the D gene is possibly TRBD1 (5 bases). Trimming cost V 3 bases and J 8 bases, with 22 bases left between them. The CDR3 extends over 15 amino acids. Germline V lookup: CDR1 SQVTM, CDR2 ANQGSEA. Here the CDR3 reads CSVEQQGAGVGGYTF. CDR3 sequence (DNA): TGCAGCGTTGAGCAGCAAGGGGCAGGAGTAGGAGGCTACACCTTC.

The rearrangement links TRBV7-2 to TRBJ2-5, with 7 bases aligning to TRBD2. The CDR3 sequence is 16 residues long. The V segment lost 1 base and the J segment 2 bases; nucleotides outside the gene matches: 7. In germline, CDR1 is SGHTA, CDR2 FQGNSA. CDR3 region: CASSLVLQAGQETQYF. CDR3 nucleotides: TGTGCCAGCAGCTTAGTTCTTCAAGCGGGGCAAGAGACCCAGTACTTC.

This clone was counted once. The J gene is TRBJ2-3, the V gene TRBV7-9, with D possibly matching TRBD2 (5 bases). V was pared by 10 bases and J by 7 bases, with 24 bases between. The CDR3 length is 15 residues. Germline CDR1 is SEHNR and CDR2 is FQNEAQ (reference sequence). DNA of the CDR3: TGTGCCACCAACCAAGGCGACCGGGGAAAGAATACGCAGTATTTT. This encodes CATNQGDRGKNTQYF.

The V and J genes are TRBV28 and TRBJ1-3, with D unresolved. CDR1 MDHEN and CDR2 SYDVKM come from the germline V gene. Trimming stripped 0 bases from V and 4 bases from J, with 4 bases between. There are 13 residues in the CDR3. The CDR3 reads CASSLWRGNTIYF. The CDR3 nucleotides are TGTGCCAGCAGTTTATGGAGGGGAAACACCATATATTTT.

Comment on this clone: The sample has other DNA sequences that encode this CDR3 too. V and J are TRBV18 and TRBJ1-3; D may be TRBD1 (6 bases). Germline values: CDR1 KGHSH, CDR2 LQKENI. V lost 1 base and J lost 2, with 12 bases in between. This CDR3 comprises 16 residues. The CDR3 nucleotides read TGTGCCAGCTCACCACTGGGGGCGGCTGCTGGAAACACCATATATTTT. This gives the protein CASSPLGAAAGNTIYF.